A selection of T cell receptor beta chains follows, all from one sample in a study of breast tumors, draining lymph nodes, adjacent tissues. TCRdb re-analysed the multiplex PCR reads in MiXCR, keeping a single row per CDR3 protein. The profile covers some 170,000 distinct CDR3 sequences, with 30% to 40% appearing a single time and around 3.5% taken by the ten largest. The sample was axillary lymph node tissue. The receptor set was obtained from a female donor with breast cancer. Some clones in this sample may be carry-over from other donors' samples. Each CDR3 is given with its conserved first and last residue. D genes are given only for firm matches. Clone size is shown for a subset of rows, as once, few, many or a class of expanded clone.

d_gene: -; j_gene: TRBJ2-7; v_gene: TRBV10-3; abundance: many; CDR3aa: CAISGRQSSYEQYF; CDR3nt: TGTGCCATCAGTGGTCGCCAGTCCTCCTACGAGCAGTACTTC
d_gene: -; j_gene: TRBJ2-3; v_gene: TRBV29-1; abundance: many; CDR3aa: CSGRVGTQYF; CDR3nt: TGCAGCGGCAGGGTGGGCACGCAGTATTTT
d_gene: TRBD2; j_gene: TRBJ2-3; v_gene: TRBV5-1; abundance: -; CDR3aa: CASSSLPSGCTDTQYF; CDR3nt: TGCGCCAGCAGCTCGTTACCTAGCGGATGTACAGATACGCAGTATTTT
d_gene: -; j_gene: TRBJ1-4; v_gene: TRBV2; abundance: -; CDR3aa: CASSDQGTTNEKLFF; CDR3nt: TGTGCCAGCAGTGATCAGGGTACAACTAATGAAAAACTGTTTTTT
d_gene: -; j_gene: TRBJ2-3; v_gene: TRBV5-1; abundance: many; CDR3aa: CASSLASETDTQYF; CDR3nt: TGCGCCAGCAGCTTGGCTAGCGAAACAGATACGCAGTATTTT
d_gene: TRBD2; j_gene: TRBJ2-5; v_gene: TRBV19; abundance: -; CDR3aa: CASSTITRGLAGGPGETQYF; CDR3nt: TGTGCCAGTAGCACCATTACACGGGGACTAGCGGGAGGGCCGGGGGAGACCCAGTACTTC
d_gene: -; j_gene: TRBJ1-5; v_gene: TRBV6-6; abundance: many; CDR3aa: CASSYSDSRTQPQHF; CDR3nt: TGTGCCAGCAGTTACAGCGACTCTAGGACTCAGCCCCAGCATTTT
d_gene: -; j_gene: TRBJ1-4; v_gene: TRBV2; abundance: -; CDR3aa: CASSYSPIRAVGTEANEKLFF; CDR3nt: TGTGCCAGCAGTTACTCTCCCATCAGGGCCGTGGGCACTGAAGCTAATGAAAAACTGTTTTTT
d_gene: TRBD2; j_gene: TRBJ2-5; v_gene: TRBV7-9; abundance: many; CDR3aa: CASSLTAGEETQYF; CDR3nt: TGTGCCAGCAGCTTAACAGCGGGGGAAGAGACCCAGTACTTC
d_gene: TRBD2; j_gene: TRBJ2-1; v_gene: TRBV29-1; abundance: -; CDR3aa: CSVGLAGGHGKFF; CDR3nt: TGCAGCGTTGGACTAGCGGGAGGCCACGGGAAGTTCTTC
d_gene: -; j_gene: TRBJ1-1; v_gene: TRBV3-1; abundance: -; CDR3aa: CASSAGIWVGEAFF; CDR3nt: TGTGCCAGCAGTGCTGGCATTTGGGTTGGTGAAGCTTTCTTT